This T cell receptor (beta chain) was sequenced in a study of beta chain features in type 1 diabetes. Trimming stripped 5 bases from V and 6 bases from J, with 10 bases between. Germline assignment: CDR1 SEHNR and CDR2 FQNEAQ (reference sequence). The CDR3 length is 12 residues. Findings of the study overall: Moderately but significantly shorter TCRB CDR3s were found in Type 1 diabetes patients in all four CD4+ subsets. PCR might pick shorter templates more often, in the same way for patients and controls. There were fewer insertions and more deletions at the VDJ junctions of type 1 diabetes patients. Overrepresentation of cells with high TCR expression could result from cDNA sequencing.

This clone occurred a few times. Its antigen is undetermined. Reverse transcription of all isolated RNA meant that expressed TCRB transcripts were sequenced. Some clones are missing from TCRdb's copy, which holds only in-frame ones; the method was immunoSEQ multiplex PCR. The sample lists roughly 340,000 clones, over 10% occurring once. The V gene is TRBV7-9, the J gene TRBJ1-1; D possibly corresponds to TRBD1 (6 bases). The specimen was naive CD4+ T cells from blood. The receptor comes from a young woman with type 1 diabetes. This CDR3 reads CASSARTAEAFF. CDR3 coding DNA: TGTGCCAGCAGCGCCCGGACAGCTGAAGCTTTCTTT.